These 8 T cell receptor beta chains came from one sample sequenced in a study of blood T cell repertoires in COVID-19. Profiling relied on immunoSEQ multiplex PCR, and the TCRdb table lists in-frame clones only, not all of them. Among 85,000 to 120,000 clones listed, roughly four fifths were seen once. The sample was peripheral blood. These receptors all come from a man in his forties with active or convalescent COVID-19.

The chain couples TRBV7-2 to TRBJ1-5; 8 bases are shared with TRBD1. Trimming cost V 5 bases and J 2 bases; bases outside gene matches: 5. Germline assignment: CDR1 SGHTA and CDR2 FQGNSA. This CDR3 has 15 amino acids. CDR3 in amino acids: CASSLDRGGNQPQHF. DNA of the CDR3: TGTGCCAGCAGCCTCGACAGGGGCGGCAATCAGCCCCAGCATTTT.

This clone showed up just once. The gene calls are TRBV12-3 or TRBV12-4 and TRBJ2-2, with unresolved D. This CDR3 contains 13 residues. The V and J ends lost 5 bases and 8 bases respectively, with 12 bases between them. CDR3 nucleotide sequence: TGTGCCAGCAGTCCGCGGTGGAGAGGGGAGCTGTTTTTT. Translating gives CASSPRWRGELFF.

This clone was counted once. The J gene is TRBJ1-6, the V gene TRBV14; D call uncertain. Germline V gene lookup returns CDR1 SGHDN and CDR2 FVKESK. Trimming took off 0 bases at V and 7 bases at J, with 13 bases between the two ends. There are 16 residues in the CDR3. In DNA, the CDR3 is TGTGCCAGCAGCCAAGATGTGGGCAAGGTGAATTCACCCCTCCACTTT. Translated, it gives CASSQDVGKVNSPLHF.

This clone was picked up one time. The chain has TRBV4-3 and TRBJ2-3; possible D gene TRBD2, 7 bases. Trimming removed 0 bases at V and 3 bases at J, with 13 bases between. This CDR3 is built from 16 residues. CDR1 and CDR2 (germline): LGHNA, YSLEER. The CDR3 DNA sequence: TGCGCCAGCAGCCAAGAGGCGGGGGCGACGACAGATACGCAGTATTTT. Encoded protein: CASSQEAGATTDTQYF.

The chain links TRBV5-4 to TRBJ2-3; 7 nucleotides align to TRBD2. This CDR3 has 15 residues. Trimming removed 4 bases from V and 4 bases from J; junction bases left unmatched: 9. Germline CDR1 and CDR2: SGHNT and YYREEE (reference sequence). The CDR3 loop is CASSPFREAADTQYF. The DNA for the CDR3 is TGTGCCAGCAGCCCATTCCGGGAGGCGGCAGATACGCAGTATTTT.

The CDR3 sequence is CASIFRGTEAFF. The CDR3 DNA reads TGTGCCAGCATCTTCAGGGGCACTGAAGCTTTCTTT. The J gene is TRBJ1-1, the V gene TRBV6-5, with D maybe TRBD1 (6 bases). This CDR3 region has 12 residues. With 7 bases removed from V and 4 bases from J, the gap between germline ends came to 10 bases. Germline CDR1 and CDR2: MNHEY and SVGAGI.

The V and J genes are TRBV14 and TRBJ2-1, with D unclear. CDR1 SGHDN and CDR2 FVKESK come from the germline V gene. The CDR3 extends over 15 amino acids. The germline V and J ends were trimmed by 0 bases and 6 bases, with 12 bases remaining between them. The CDR3 region has the DNA TGTGCCAGCAGCCAAGATAGTGGGCTTGGCAATGAGCAGTTCTTC. Amino acids: CASSQDSGLGNEQFF.

V and J are TRBV6-6 and TRBJ2-5; no clear D. The V gene's germline CDR1 is MNHNY and CDR2 SVGAGI (reference sequence). The length of the CDR3 is 14 residues. V lost 2 bases, J lost 1 base, and 8 bases lay in between. CDR3 in DNA: TGTGCCAGCAGTTACCTAGTACCCCAAGAGACCCAGTACTTC. It translates to CASSYLVPQETQYF.